This T cell receptor beta chain was recorded in a study of T cell responses to AZD1222 COVID-19 vaccine. General observations from the study: Close to half of all spike-specific TCRs reportedly target regions of the variants that are unmutated.

The assay was immunoSEQ multiplex PCR, and TCRdb's table has in-frame clones only and misses some. The table has over 110,000 clones, about 90% seen once. Second-dose intervals near 4 or 12 weeks were combined. Trimming shortened V by 2 bases and J by 15 bases, and 22 bases separated the two germline ends. This CDR3 is 15 amino acids long. CDR1 KGHSH and CDR2 LQKENI come from the germline V gene. Concerning this clone itself: Antigen specificity is unknown.

The TCR sequence derives from an adult who received the AZD1222 COVID-19 vaccine. The chain links TRBV18 to TRBJ1-4; TRBD1 might be the D (5 bases). The sequenced sample was peripheral blood, obtained 28 days after the second AZD1222 dose. CDR3 bases: TGTGCCAGCTCACCAGGAGGCCAGGGAGGGCTGAGTTTGTTTTTT. It encodes CASSPGGQGGLSLFF.